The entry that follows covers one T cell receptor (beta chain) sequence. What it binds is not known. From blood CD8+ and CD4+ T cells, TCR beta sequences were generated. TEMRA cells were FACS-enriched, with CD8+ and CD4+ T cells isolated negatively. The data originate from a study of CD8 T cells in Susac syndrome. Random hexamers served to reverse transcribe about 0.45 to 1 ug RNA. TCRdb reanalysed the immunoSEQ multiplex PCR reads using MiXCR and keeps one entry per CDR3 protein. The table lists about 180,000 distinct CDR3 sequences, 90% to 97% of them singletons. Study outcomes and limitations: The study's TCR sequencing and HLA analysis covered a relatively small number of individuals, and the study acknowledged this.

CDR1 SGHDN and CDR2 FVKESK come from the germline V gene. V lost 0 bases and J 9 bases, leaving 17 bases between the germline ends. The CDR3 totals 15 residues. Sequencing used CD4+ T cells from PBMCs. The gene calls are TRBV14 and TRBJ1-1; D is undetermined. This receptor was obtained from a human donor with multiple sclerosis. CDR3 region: CASSQDGEHLTKAFF. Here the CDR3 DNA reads TGTGCCAGCAGCCAAGATGGCGAGCACCTAACGAAAGCTTTCTTT.